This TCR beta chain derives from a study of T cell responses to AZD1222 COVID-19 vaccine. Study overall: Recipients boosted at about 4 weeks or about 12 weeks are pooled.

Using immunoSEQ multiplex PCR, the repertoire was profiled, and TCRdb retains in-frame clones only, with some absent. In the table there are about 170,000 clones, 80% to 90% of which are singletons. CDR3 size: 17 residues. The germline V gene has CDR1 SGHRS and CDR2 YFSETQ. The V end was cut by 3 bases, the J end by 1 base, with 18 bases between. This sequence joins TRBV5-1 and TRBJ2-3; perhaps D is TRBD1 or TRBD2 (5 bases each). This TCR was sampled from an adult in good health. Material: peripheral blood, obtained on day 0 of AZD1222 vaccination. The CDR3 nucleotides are TGCGCCAGCAGCTCCTCGGGGCTAGTAGTAGGCACAGATACGCAGTATTTT. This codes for CASSSSGLVVGTDTQYF.